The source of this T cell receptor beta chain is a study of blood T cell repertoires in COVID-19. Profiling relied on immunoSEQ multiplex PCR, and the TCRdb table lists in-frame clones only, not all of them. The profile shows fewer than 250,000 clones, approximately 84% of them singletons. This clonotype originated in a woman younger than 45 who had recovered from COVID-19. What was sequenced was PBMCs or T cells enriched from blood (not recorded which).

This chain's CDR3 is CASSFNPGREDGYTF. CDR3 nucleotide sequence: TGTGCCAGCAGCTTTAATCCCGGCAGGGAGGATGGCTACACCTTC. The chain couples TRBV11-2 to TRBJ1-2; D is perhaps TRBD1 (5 bases). V lost 3 bases and J 6 bases, leaving 17 bases between the germline ends. CDR1 and CDR2 from the germline V gene are SGHAT and FQNNGV. This CDR3 is built from 15 residues.